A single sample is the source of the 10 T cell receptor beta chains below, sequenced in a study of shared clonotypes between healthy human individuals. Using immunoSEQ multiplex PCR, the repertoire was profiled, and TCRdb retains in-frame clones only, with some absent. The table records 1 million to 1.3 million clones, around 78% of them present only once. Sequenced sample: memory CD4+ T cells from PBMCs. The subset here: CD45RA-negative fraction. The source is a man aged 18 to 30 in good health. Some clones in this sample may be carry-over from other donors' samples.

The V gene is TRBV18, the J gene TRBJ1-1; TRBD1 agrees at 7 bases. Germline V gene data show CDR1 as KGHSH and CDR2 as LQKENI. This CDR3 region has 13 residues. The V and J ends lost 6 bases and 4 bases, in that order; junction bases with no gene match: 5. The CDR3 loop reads CASSEGAITEAFF. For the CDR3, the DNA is TGTGCCAGCTCCGAGGGGGCCATCACTGAAGCTTTCTTT.

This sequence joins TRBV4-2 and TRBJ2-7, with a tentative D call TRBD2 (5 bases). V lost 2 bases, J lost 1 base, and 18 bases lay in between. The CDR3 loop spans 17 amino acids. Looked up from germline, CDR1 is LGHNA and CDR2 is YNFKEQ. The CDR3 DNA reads TGTGCCAGCAGCCAATATGGCGAGGGTAGAGGTTCCTACGAGCAGTACTTC. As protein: CASSQYGEGRGSYEQYF.

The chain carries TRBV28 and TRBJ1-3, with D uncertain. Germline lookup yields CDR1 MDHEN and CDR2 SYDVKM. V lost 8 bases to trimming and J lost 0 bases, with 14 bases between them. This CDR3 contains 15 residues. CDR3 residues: CASVEKTGSGNTIYF. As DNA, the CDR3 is TGTGCCAGCGTGGAGAAGACGGGCTCTGGAAACACCATATATTTT.

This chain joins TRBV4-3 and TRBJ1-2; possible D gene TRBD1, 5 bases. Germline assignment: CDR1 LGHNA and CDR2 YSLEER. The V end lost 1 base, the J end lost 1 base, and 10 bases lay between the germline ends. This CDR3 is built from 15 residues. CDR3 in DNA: TGCGCCAGCAGCCAAGCTGTGGGGCATAACTATGGCTACACCTTC. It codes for CASSQAVGHNYGYTF.

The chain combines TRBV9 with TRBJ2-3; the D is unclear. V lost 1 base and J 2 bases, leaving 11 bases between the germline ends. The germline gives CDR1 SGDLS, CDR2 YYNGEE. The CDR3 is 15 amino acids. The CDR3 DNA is TGTGCCAGCAGCGTAACGGGCGCTAACACAGATACGCAGTATTTT. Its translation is CASSVTGANTDTQYF.

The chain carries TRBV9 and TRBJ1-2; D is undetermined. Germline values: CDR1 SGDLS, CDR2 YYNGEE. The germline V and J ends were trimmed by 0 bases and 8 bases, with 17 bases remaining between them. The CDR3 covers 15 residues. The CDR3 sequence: CASSVASTSGEGYTF. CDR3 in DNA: TGTGCCAGCAGCGTAGCCTCGACCTCCGGAGAGGGCTACACCTTC.

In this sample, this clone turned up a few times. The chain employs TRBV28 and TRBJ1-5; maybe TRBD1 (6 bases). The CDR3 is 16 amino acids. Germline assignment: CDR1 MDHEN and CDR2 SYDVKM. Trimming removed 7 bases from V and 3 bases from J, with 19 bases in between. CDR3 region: CASIPQSRGDNQPQHF. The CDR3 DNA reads TGTGCCAGCATCCCCCAGAGCAGGGGTGACAATCAGCCCCAGCATTTT.

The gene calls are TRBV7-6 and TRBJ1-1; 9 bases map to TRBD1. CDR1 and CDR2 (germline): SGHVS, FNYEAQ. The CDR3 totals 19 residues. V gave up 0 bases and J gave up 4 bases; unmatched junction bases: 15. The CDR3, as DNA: TGTGCCAGCAGCTTAGCCCTTATTCCGGGACAGGGCAGGGGCACTGAAGCTTTCTTT. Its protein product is CASSLALIPGQGRGTEAFF. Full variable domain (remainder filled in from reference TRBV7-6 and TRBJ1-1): GAGVSQSPRYKVTKRGQDVALRCDPISGHVSLYWYRQALGQGPEFLTYFNYEAQQDKSGLPNDRFSAERPEGSISTLTIQRTEQRDSAMYRCASSLALIPGQGRGTEAFFGQGTRLTVV.

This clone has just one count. This CDR3 is CASTDRGRGNTEAFF. The CDR3 bases are TGTGCCAGTACAGACAGGGGACGGGGGAACACTGAAGCTTTCTTT. The V and J genes are TRBV19 and TRBJ1-1; 8 bases fit TRBD1. The V gene's germline CDR1 is LNHDA and CDR2 SQIVND (reference sequence). J lost 1 base, V lost 7 bases, and 8 bases had no gene match. The CDR3 sequence is 15 residues long.

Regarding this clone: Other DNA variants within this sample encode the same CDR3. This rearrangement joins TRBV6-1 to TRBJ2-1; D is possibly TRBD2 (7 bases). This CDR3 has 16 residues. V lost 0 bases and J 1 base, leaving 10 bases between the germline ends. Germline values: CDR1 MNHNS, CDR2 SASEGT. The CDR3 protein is CASSEARGGSYNEQFF. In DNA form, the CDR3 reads TGTGCCAGCAGTGAAGCGAGGGGGGGATCCTACAATGAGCAGTTCTTC.